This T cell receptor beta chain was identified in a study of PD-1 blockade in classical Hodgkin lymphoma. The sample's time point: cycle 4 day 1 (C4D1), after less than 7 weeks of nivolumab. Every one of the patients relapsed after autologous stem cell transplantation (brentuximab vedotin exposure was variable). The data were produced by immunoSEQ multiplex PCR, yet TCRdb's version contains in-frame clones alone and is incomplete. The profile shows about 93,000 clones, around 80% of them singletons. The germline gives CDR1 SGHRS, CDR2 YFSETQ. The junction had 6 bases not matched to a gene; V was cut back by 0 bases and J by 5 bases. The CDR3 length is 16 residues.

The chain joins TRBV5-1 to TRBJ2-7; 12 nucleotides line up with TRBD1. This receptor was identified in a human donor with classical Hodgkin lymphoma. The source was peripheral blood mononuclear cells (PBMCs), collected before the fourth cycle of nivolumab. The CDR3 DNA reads TGCGCCAGCAGCTTGGGGGCCGGGACAGGGGGCCACGAGCAGTACTTC. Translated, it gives CASSLGAGTGGHEQYF.